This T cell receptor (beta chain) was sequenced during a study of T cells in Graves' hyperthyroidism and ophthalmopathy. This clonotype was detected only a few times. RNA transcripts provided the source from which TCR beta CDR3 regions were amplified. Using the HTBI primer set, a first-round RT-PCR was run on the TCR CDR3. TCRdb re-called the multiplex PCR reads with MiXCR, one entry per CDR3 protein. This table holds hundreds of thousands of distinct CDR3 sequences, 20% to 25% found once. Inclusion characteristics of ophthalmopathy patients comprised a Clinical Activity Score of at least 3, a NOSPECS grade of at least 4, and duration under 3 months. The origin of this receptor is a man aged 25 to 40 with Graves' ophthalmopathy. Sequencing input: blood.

CDR3 bases: TGCAGTGCTAGACGGAGGGGGCGGGTGGATACTGAAGCTTTCTTT. Translation gives CSARRRGRVDTEAFF. V usage is TRBV20-1 and J usage is TRBJ1-1; 7 bases fit TRBD1. The CDR3 is 15 amino acids. The germline V gene encodes CDR1 DFQATT and CDR2 SNEGSKA (reference sequence). V gave up 2 bases and J gave up 5 bases; unmatched junction bases: 11.